Shown below are 32 T cell receptor beta chains from a single sample sequenced in a study of OX40 agonist ivuxolimab in advanced cancers. Sequencing used immunoSEQ multiplex PCR; TCRdb keeps in-frame clones, though not all of them. The table lists about 38,000 clones, 80% to 85% of them singletons. Sequences were derived from CD4+ or CD8+ T cells sorted from blood, sampled in a trial of the OX40 agonist ivuxolimab. All receptors come from an adult with an advanced solid tumor such as melanoma, head and neck, liver or kidney cancer.

This clone appeared once. The chain employs TRBV7-3 and TRBJ1-2; possibly TRBD1 for D (6 bases). This CDR3 spans 15 amino acids. Trimming took off 1 base at V and 8 bases at J, with 17 bases between the two ends. Germline CDR1 reads SGHTA; CDR2 reads FQGTGA. CDR3 sequence reads: CASSLMEGDLTGYTF. As DNA, the CDR3 is TGTGCCAGCAGCTTAATGGAGGGGGACCTGACGGGCTACACCTTC.

This clone was counted only a few times. The J gene is TRBJ2-1, the V gene TRBV5-5; maybe TRBD2 (6 bases). The CDR3 is 15 residues long. Germline assignment: CDR1 SGHKS and CDR2 YYEKEE (reference sequence). V lost 2 bases and J lost 0, with 9 bases in between. CDR3 sequence reads: CASSFELASYNEQFF. The DNA for the CDR3 is TGTGCCAGCAGCTTTGAACTAGCCTCCTACAATGAGCAGTTCTTC.

The V and J genes are TRBV11-3 and TRBJ2-1, with 8 bases lining up with TRBD1. V was pared by 3 bases and J by 2 bases, with 3 bases of the junction left unmatched. Germline-derived CDR1 and CDR2 are SGHNT and YENEEA. This CDR3 is built from 15 residues. The DNA of the CDR3 is TGTGCCAGCAGCTTGGGACAGGCCGCCTACAATGAGCAGTTCTTC. Protein: CASSLGQAAYNEQFF.

Here the CDR3 reads CATSRRASTDTQYF. CDR3 nucleotides: TGCGCCACGTCTAGACGGGCTAGCACAGATACGCAGTATTTT. The chain employs TRBV5-1 and TRBJ2-3, with D unclear. V lost 9 bases, J lost 0 bases, and 14 bases lay in between. The CDR3 is 14 amino acids. Germline V gene lookup returns CDR1 SGHRS and CDR2 YFSETQ.

The chain couples TRBV19 to TRBJ2-2; D not resolved. The CDR3 extends over 13 amino acids. V shed 2 bases and J shed 4 bases, with 5 bases lying between them. CDR1 LNHDA and CDR2 SQIVND come from the germline V gene (reference sequence). In nucleotides, the CDR3 is TGTGCCAGTAGTATACGGGTCACCGGGGAGCTGTTTTTT. It translates to CASSIRVTGELFF. Full variable domain (remainder filled in from reference TRBV19 and TRBJ2-2): DGGITQSPKYLFRKEGQNVTLSCEQNLNHDAMYWYRQDPGQGLRLIYYSQIVNDFQKGDIAEGYSVSREKKESFPLTVTSAQKNPTAFYLCASSIRVTGELFFGEGSRLTVL.

V gene TRBV5-6 combines with J gene TRBJ2-3, with 7 bases that match TRBD1. Trimming at V came to 3 bases and at J to 3 bases, leaving 4 bases not matched to a gene. Germline CDR1 SGHDT, CDR2 YYEEEE. The CDR3 sequence is 14 residues long. CDR3 region: CASSSQTGTDTQYF. The CDR3 DNA reads TGTGCCAGCAGCTCTCAGACAGGGACAGATACGCAGTATTTT. The full variable domain, completed using reference TRBV5-6 and TRBJ2-3, is DAGVTQSPTHLIKTRGQQVTLRCSPKSGHDTVSWYQQALGQGPQFIFQYYEEEERQRGNFPDRFSGHQFPNYSSELNVNALLLGDSALYLCASSSQTGTDTQYFGPGTRLTVL.

The chain recombines TRBV11-2 with TRBJ2-5; 12 nucleotides align to TRBD2. In germline, CDR1 is SGHAT, CDR2 FQNNGV. Trimming at V came to 5 bases and at J to 0 bases, leaving 4 bases not matched to a gene. The CDR3 extends over 16 amino acids. This CDR3 reads CASSPGLAGYQETQYF. The CDR3 DNA follows: TGTGCCAGCAGCCCCGGACTAGCGGGGTACCAAGAGACCCAGTACTTC.

This clone has a handful of counts. The chain combines TRBV7-2 with TRBJ1-1; 7 positions match TRBD1. The germline gives CDR1 SGHTA, CDR2 FQGNSA. V was pared by 5 bases and J by 1 base, with 7 bases of the junction left unmatched. CDR3 length: 15 amino acids. The CDR3 nucleotides read TGTGCCAGCAGCGGGCGGACAGGAGGGAACACTGAAGCTTTCTTT. Translation: CASSGRTGGNTEAFF.

This rearrangement joins TRBV4-3 to TRBJ1-4, with TRBD1 matching over 7 bases. Germline CDR1 is LGHNA and CDR2 is YSLEER. The V segment lost 0 bases and the J segment 4 bases; nucleotides outside the gene matches: 2. The CDR3 consists of 15 residues. CDR3 coding DNA: TGCGCCAGCAGCCAAGATCGACAGGGTAATGAAAAACTGTTTTTT. It encodes CASSQDRQGNEKLFF.

The genes are TRBV2 and TRBJ1-5, with D uncertain. The CDR3 spans 13 residues. Germline CDR1 SNHLY, CDR2 FYNNEI. Trimming cost V 11 bases and J 1 base, with 12 bases left between them. The CDR3 sequence is CAGRIQSNQPQHF. The CDR3 DNA sequence: TGTGCCGGCCGGATTCAGAGCAATCAGCCCCAGCATTTT. The entire variable domain, with the rest obtained from reference TRBV2 and TRBJ1-5, is as follows: EPEVTQTPSHQVTQMGQEVILRCVPISNHLYFYWYRQILGQKVEFLVSFYNNEISEKSEIFDDQFSVERPDGSNFTLKIRSTKLEDSAMYFCAGRIQSNQPQHFGDGTRLSIL.

The V call is TRBV6-5, the J call TRBJ2-1; no clear D. This CDR3 contains 13 residues. The ends were cut back, 6 bases at V and 9 bases at J, with 15 bases in the middle. Looked up from germline, CDR1 is MNHEY and CDR2 is SVGAGI. The CDR3 protein is CASSLSYGREQFF. The DNA of the CDR3 is TGTGCCAGCAGCCTTTCTTACGGCCGTGAGCAGTTCTTC.

Details on this clone: At the DNA level, this CDR3 is encoded by other sequences in the same sample as well. This chain uses TRBV29-1 with TRBJ2-1; no definite D call. The CDR3 has 12 residues. CDR1 is SQVTM, CDR2 ANQGSEA, per germline. V lost 6 bases and J lost 0, with 6 bases in between. The CDR3 nucleotides are TGCAGCGTCGATAGCTCCTACAATGAGCAGTTCTTC. Protein: CSVDSSYNEQFF.

The rearrangement uses TRBV18 and TRBJ2-5; possible D gene TRBD2, 6 bases. The germline CDR1 and CDR2 sequences are KGHSH and LQKENI. The CDR3 contains 15 residues. The germline V and J ends were trimmed by 2 bases and 1 base, with 11 bases remaining between them. CDR3 sequence (DNA): TGTGCCAGCTCACCATCAGGCGGGACCCAAGAGACCCAGTACTTC. Amino acids: CASSPSGGTQETQYF.

The chain joins TRBV7-9 to TRBJ2-5, with 10 bases fitting TRBD1. Germline trimming cut 0 bases from V and 5 bases from J; bases unmatched to any gene: 0. Germline CDR1 is SEHNR and CDR2 is FQNEAQ (reference sequence). The CDR3 consists of 14 residues. The CDR3 nucleotides read TGTGCCAGCAGCTTAGCGGGACAGGGGGAGACCCAGTACTTC. Residues: CASSLAGQGETQYF. Using reference TRBV7-9 and TRBJ2-5 for the parts outside the CDR3, the full variable domain is DTGVSQNPRHKITKRGQNVTFRCDPISEHNRLYWYRQTLGQGPEFLTYFQNEAQLEKSRLLSDRFSAERPKGSFSTLEIQRTEQGDSAMYLCASSLAGQGETQYFGPGTRLLVL.

The V call is TRBV5-4, the J call TRBJ2-7; D remains unclear. Germline V gene lookup returns CDR1 SGHNT and CDR2 YYREEE (reference sequence). Trimming removed 0 bases at V and 2 bases at J, with 9 bases between. The CDR3 spans 14 residues. The CDR3 reads CASSLEGGTYEQYF. CDR3 sequence (DNA): TGTGCCAGCAGCTTGGAAGGCGGAACCTACGAGCAGTACTTC.

The chain couples TRBV10-2 to TRBJ1-2; D call uncertain. The length of the CDR3 is 12 residues. Looked up from germline, CDR1 is WSHSY and CDR2 is SAAADI. Trimming removed 5 bases at V and 4 bases at J, with 8 bases between. DNA of the CDR3: TGCGCCAGCAGTAACAATCGCTATGGCTACACCTTC. Protein: CASSNNRYGYTF.

This chain links TRBV6-5 with TRBJ1-2; the D is unclear. The germline V gene has CDR1 MNHEY and CDR2 SVGAGI. There are 14 residues in the CDR3. With 2 bases removed from V and 5 bases from J, the gap between germline ends came to 12 bases. The CDR3, as DNA: TGTGCCAGCAGTTACGGTTCGGGTTTATATGGCTACACCTTC. Amino acids: CASSYGSGLYGYTF.

The V and J genes are TRBV27 and TRBJ2-5; D call uncertain. Trimming removed 2 bases from V and 2 bases from J, with 6 bases in between. The CDR3 consists of 13 residues. Germline-derived CDR1 and CDR2 are MNHEY and SMNVEV (reference sequence). The chain's CDR3 is CASSLRPQETQYF. The CDR3 bases are TGTGCCAGCAGTTTACGTCCACAAGAGACCCAGTACTTC.

This clone was seen only a few times. The chain joins TRBV19 to TRBJ2-2, with D maybe TRBD2 (5 bases). Trimming stripped 3 bases from V and 5 bases from J, with 10 bases between. CDR3 length equals 14 residues. CDR1 is LNHDA, CDR2 SQIVND, per germline (reference sequence). The CDR3 coding sequence is TGTGCCAGTAGTATTCTAGGCGGGACCGGGGAGCTGTTTTTT. Protein product: CASSILGGTGELFF.

A note on this clone: A read error may produce the germline difference seen at one junction end. The genes are TRBV7-7 and TRBJ2-3; D is undetermined. Germline V lookup: CDR1 SSHAT, CDR2 FNYEAQ (reference sequence). This CDR3 is 13 amino acids long. In DNA, the CDR3 is TGTGCTAGCAGCTTAGATGAAGGAGATACGCAGTATTTT. It translates to CASSLDEGDTQYF. The variable domain in full, with the rest retrieved from reference TRBV7-7 and TRBJ2-3, is GAGVSQSPRYKVTKRGQDVTLRCDPISSHATLYWYQQALGQGPEFLTYFNYEAQPDKSGLPSDRFSAERPEGSISTLTIQRTEQRDSAMYRCASSLDEGDTQYFGPGTRLTVL.

The chain couples TRBV27 to TRBJ1-2, with no clear D. V was clipped by 6 bases and J by 4 bases, with 12 bases between them. The germline V gene has CDR1 MNHEY and CDR2 SMNVEV (reference sequence). CDR3 length: 13 amino acids. CDR3 residues: CASSPALGYGYTF. The CDR3 DNA sequence: TGTGCCAGCAGCCCAGCCCTAGGCTATGGCTACACCTTC.

The chain uses TRBV4-3 and TRBJ2-5, with D possibly TRBD2 on 5 matching bases. Per the germline V gene, CDR1 is LGHNA and CDR2 is YSLEER. V dropped 5 bases and J dropped 1 base, with 14 bases sitting between them. The CDR3 contains 15 residues. The CDR3 nucleotides read TGCGCCAGCAGCATCCGGACTGGGCCCCAAGAGACCCAGTACTTC. Protein: CASSIRTGPQETQYF.

The chain has TRBV7-9 and TRBJ1-2; D unresolved. The CDR3 has 17 amino acids. Germline V gene data show CDR1 as SEHNR and CDR2 as FQNEAQ (reference sequence). The ends were cut back, 5 bases at V and 2 bases at J, with 21 bases in the middle. The CDR3 DNA reads as TGTGCCAGCAGCCCATTAGGCGGGAGACGAGAGAACTATGGCTACACCTTC. This encodes CASSPLGGRRENYGYTF. The whole variable domain, filled in from reference TRBV7-9 and TRBJ1-2, reads DTGVSQNPRHKITKRGQNVTFRCDPISEHNRLYWYRQTLGQGPEFLTYFQNEAQLEKSRLLSDRFSAERPKGSFSTLEIQRTEQGDSAMYLCASSPLGGRRENYGYTFGSGTRLTVV.

The chain carries TRBV11-1 and TRBJ2-5; maybe TRBD1 (6 bases). This CDR3 contains 14 residues. The V end lost 5 bases, the J end lost 4 bases, and 14 bases lay between the germline ends. Per germline, CDR1 SGHAT and CDR2 FQDESV (reference sequence). The CDR3 coding sequence is TGTGCCAGCAGCCGGAGCCGACAGGCAGAGACCCAGTACTTC. Translated: CASSRSRQAETQYF.

The V and J genes are TRBV7-3 and TRBJ2-6; 16 bases match TRBD2. The CDR3 sequence is 19 residues long. From germline, CDR1 is SGHTA and CDR2 FQGTGA. V was pared by 10 bases and J by 5 bases, with 14 bases of the junction left unmatched. The CDR3 bases are TGTGCCACGTCTTCGGGACTAGCGGGGGGGCCCGGTAGGGCCAACGTCCTGACTTTC. This gives the protein CATSSGLAGGPGRANVLTF. Drawing the rest from reference TRBV7-3 and TRBJ2-6, the complete variable domain is GAGVSQTPSNKVTEKGKYVELRCDPISGHTALYWYRQSLGQGPEFLIYFQGTGAADDSGLPNDRFFAVRPEGSVSTLKIQRTERGDSAVYLCATSSGLAGGPGRANVLTFGAGSRLTVL.

The V gene is TRBV11-2, the J gene TRBJ2-5; D tentatively reads TRBD1 or TRBD2 (5 bases each). CDR3 size: 15 residues. Per the germline V gene, CDR1 is SGHAT and CDR2 is FQNNGV. Trimming cost V 5 bases and J 0 bases, with 13 bases left between them. CDR3 sequence: CASSTRDGHQETQYF. In DNA form, the CDR3 reads TGTGCCAGCAGCACCCGGGACGGACACCAAGAGACCCAGTACTTC.

The V and J genes are TRBV5-4 and TRBJ2-3, with D possibly being TRBD2 (5 bases). The CDR3 consists of 13 residues. CDR1 is SGHNT, CDR2 YYREEE, per germline (reference sequence). Trimming left V 4 bases short and J 6 bases short, with 12 bases between. CDR3 DNA: TGTGCCAGCAGCCGAACTAGAGAGGATACGCAGTATTTT. It specifies CASSRTREDTQYF.

This clone has a handful of counts. This sequence joins TRBV4-1 and TRBJ2-3; D perhaps matches TRBD2 (5 bases). V lost 4 bases to trimming and J lost 3 bases, with 17 bases between them. This CDR3 has 16 amino acids. Germline V CDR1 and CDR2: MGHRA, YSYEKL. The CDR3 region is CASSREPGSQTDTQYF. The CDR3 DNA reads as TGCGCCAGCAGCCGAGAACCGGGGTCCCAAACAGATACGCAGTATTTT.

This clone was seen more than once but under ten times. This rearrangement joins TRBV6-1 to TRBJ2-1; 7 nucleotides line up with TRBD1. The CDR3 runs to 13 residues. CDR1 is MNHNS and CDR2 is SASEGT in the germline V gene. J lost 15 bases, V lost 0 bases, and 8 bases had no gene match. The CDR3: CASSEAAQGVLFF. DNA for the CDR3: TGTGCCAGCAGTGAAGCTGCTCAGGGGGTACTGTTCTTC.

The rearrangement joins TRBV11-1 to TRBJ2-5; either TRBD1 or TRBD2 may fit D (5 bases each). Matching the DNA end better, TRBJ2-7 makes the J call doubtful. Germline lookup yields CDR1 SGHAT and CDR2 FQDESV (reference sequence). The CDR3 has 17 amino acids. The chain's CDR3 is CASSLGGTQGMAYEQYF. The CDR3 coding sequence is TGTGCCAGCAGCTTGGGTGGGACCCAGGGCATGGCCTACGAGCAGTACTTC.

This chain links TRBV9 with TRBJ2-7; TRBD1 might be the D (6 bases). CDR1 and CDR2 from the germline V gene are SGDLS and YYNGEE. The CDR3 runs 14 residues. The ends were cut back, 4 bases at V and 2 bases at J, with 13 bases in the middle. CDR3 loop: CASSHRTETYEQYF. Here the CDR3 DNA reads TGTGCCAGCAGCCATAGGACAGAAACCTACGAGCAGTACTTC.

The chain couples TRBV28 to TRBJ1-1, with D possibly TRBD1 on 6 matching bases. V was shortened by 8 bases and J by 6 bases, with 22 bases between the two germline ends. Per germline, CDR1 MDHEN and CDR2 SYDVKM. The length of the CDR3 is 15 residues. CDR3 bases: TGTGCCAGCCTCCGCTATGGGCAGGGGAGGCCTGAAGCTTTCTTT. Its protein product is CASLRYGQGRPEAFF.